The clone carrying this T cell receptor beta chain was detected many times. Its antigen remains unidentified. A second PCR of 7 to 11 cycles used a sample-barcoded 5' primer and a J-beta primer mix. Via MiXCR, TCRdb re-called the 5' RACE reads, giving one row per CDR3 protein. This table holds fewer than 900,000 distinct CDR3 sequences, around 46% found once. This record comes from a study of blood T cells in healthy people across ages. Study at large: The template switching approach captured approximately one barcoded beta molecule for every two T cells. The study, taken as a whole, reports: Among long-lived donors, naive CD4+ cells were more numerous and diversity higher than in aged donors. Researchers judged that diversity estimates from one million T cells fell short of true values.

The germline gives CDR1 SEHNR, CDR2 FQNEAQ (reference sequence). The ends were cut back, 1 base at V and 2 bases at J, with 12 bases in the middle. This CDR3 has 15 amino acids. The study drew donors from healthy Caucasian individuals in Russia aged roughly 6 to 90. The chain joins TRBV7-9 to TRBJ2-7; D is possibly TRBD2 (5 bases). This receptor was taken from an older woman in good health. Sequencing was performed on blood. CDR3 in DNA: TGTGCCAGCAGCTTAGAGGTGGGAGTTCCCTACGAGCAGTACTTC. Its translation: CASSLEVGVPYEQYF.